This record looks at one T cell receptor beta chain sequence and its context. Individual TCR cDNA molecules each bore their own unique molecular identifier. TCRdb itself ran the 5' RACE reads through MiXCR, one entry per CDR3 protein. The sample lists roughly 120,000 distinct CDR3 sequences, 10% to 15% occurring once. The CDR3 consists of 13 residues. Trimming cost V 5 bases and J 5 bases, with 12 bases left between them. Specified time point: blood at routine non-recurrence follow-up after resection. Whole RNA, isolated from tumor, nontumor lung or frozen PBMC, was sequenced without prior sorting. These data are taken from a study of spatial heterogeneity in lung cancer. Overall study context: Samples came from approximately 65 TRACERx patients with untreated early-stage lung cancer. The study sequenced follow-up PBMC samples when they were available, at a median of roughly two years after resection.

Material: PBMCs, obtained at follow-up. The V call is TRBV12-3 or TRBV12-4, the J call TRBJ1-1; the D is unclear. The sequence derives from a male donor with early-stage non-small cell lung cancer. For the CDR3, the DNA is TGTGCCAGCAGTGCTCACTTTCTGACTGAAGCTTTCTTT. This gives the protein CASSAHFLTEAFF.